These 10 T cell receptor beta chains originate from one sample sequenced in a study of T cells in localized non-small cell lung cancer. Assay used: immunoSEQ multiplex PCR; TCRdb lists only in-frame clones, some missing. The table records thousands of clones, 39% of them present only once. This material consisted of normal lung tissue next to the tumor, taken before any cancer treatment. The origin of the receptors is a woman aged 35 to 75 with stage I lung adenocarcinoma.

The chain uses TRBV29-1 and TRBJ2-1; D is possibly TRBD1 (6 bases). The V end lost 3 bases, the J end lost 6 bases, and 18 bases lay between the germline ends. Germline V gene sequence: CDR1 SQVTM, CDR2 ANQGSEA. CDR3 length: 15 amino acids. In nucleotides, the CDR3 is TGCAGCGTTGAGGGTCGGCAGGGGATGGGCAATGAGCAGTTCTTC. Its translation is CSVEGRQGMGNEQFF.

The rearrangement joins TRBV28 to TRBJ1-2; D is perhaps TRBD1 (6 bases). Germline CDR1 reads MDHEN; CDR2 reads SYDVKM. This CDR3 spans 15 amino acids. Between the trimmed V and J ends, which lost 1 base and 7 bases, there was a span of 16 bases. The CDR3 region has the DNA TGTGCCAGCAGTTTATTTGACGGGGGGCTTGGTGGCTACACCTTC. Its protein product is CASSLFDGGLGGYTF.

The CDR3 region has the DNA TGCGCCAGCAGCCAATGGAGGGGGTCGGAGACCCAGTACTTC. Amino acid sequence: CASSQWRGSETQYF. V gene TRBV4-1 combines with J gene TRBJ2-5; D tentatively reads TRBD1 or TRBD2 (6 bases each). Germline V gene sequence: CDR1 MGHRA, CDR2 YSYEKL. Trimming took 2 bases from V and 5 from J, leaving 12 bases between them. The CDR3 contains 14 residues.

The chain couples TRBV19 to TRBJ1-2; D is uncertain. The V end was cut by 5 bases, the J end by 4 bases, with 17 bases between. The germline V gene encodes CDR1 LNHDA and CDR2 SQIVND (reference sequence). CDR3 length: 15 amino acids. This CDR3 reads CASSESHPGVYGYTF. The CDR3 nucleotides read TGTGCCAGTAGTGAATCACATCCGGGAGTCTATGGCTACACCTTC.

The chain uses TRBV19 and TRBJ2-1; the D gene is possibly TRBD1 (6 bases). V was shortened by 4 bases and J by 4 bases, with 14 bases between the two germline ends. CDR3 length: 15 residues. Germline V gives CDR1 LNHDA, CDR2 SQIVND (reference sequence). CDR3 coding DNA: TGTGCCAGTAGTAGGGGGCAGGGCGCGTACAATGAGCAGTTCTTC. Its protein product is CASSRGQGAYNEQFF.

This clone is judged medium-sized. One junction end disagrees with the germline gene, perhaps due to a read error. J is TRBJ2-2 and V is TRBV6-8; TRBD2 matches 9 bases. CDR1 is MNHGY, CDR2 SAAAGT, per germline. The CDR3 sequence is 16 residues long. CDR3: CASSDSTSGNTGELFF. CDR3 nucleotides: TGTGCCAGCAGTGACTCGACTAGCGGAAACACCGGGGAGCTGTTTTTT.

The gene calls are TRBV30 and TRBJ1-1, with D tentatively TRBD1 (6 bases). The ends were cut back, 2 bases at V and 5 bases at J, with 9 bases in the middle. The CDR3 runs 12 residues. Germline V gene lookup returns CDR1 GTSNPN and CDR2 SVGIG (reference sequence). CDR3 amino acids: CAWSPTGTEAFF. CDR3 nucleotides: TGTGCCTGGAGTCCCACAGGGACTGAAGCTTTCTTT.

This clone was counted a few times. This chain connects TRBV28 to TRBJ2-1; D unresolved. Trimming pared 9 bases from V and 6 bases from J, leaving 15 bases between. The CDR3 spans 13 residues. The germline CDR1 and CDR2 sequences are MDHEN and SYDVKM. CDR3 region: CASGSTNSNEQFF. Here the CDR3 DNA reads TGTGCCAGTGGCTCTACGAATAGCAATGAGCAGTTCTTC.

J is TRBJ2-7 and V is TRBV18; 12 bases are a match to TRBD2. In germline, CDR1 is KGHSH, CDR2 LQKENI. CDR3 size: 18 residues. Unmatched junction bases numbered 14, after V lost 6 bases and J lost 2 bases. CDR3 sequence (DNA): TGTGCCAGCTCGTCCGGGACACTGGGACTAGCGGGTGCCTACGAGCAGTACTTC. Protein sequence: CASSSGTLGLAGAYEQYF. Together with reference TRBV18 and TRBJ2-7, the CDR3 gives the full variable domain: NAGVMQNPRHLVRRRGQEARLRCSPMKGHSHVYWYRQLPEEGLKFMVYLQKENIIDESGMPKERFSAEFPKEGPSILRIQQVVRGDSAAYFCASSSGTLGLAGAYEQYFGPGTRLTVT.

The V call is TRBV28, the J call TRBJ2-5; maybe TRBD2 (5 bases). V lost 9 bases and J lost 3, with 23 bases in between. The CDR3 has 16 residues. The germline gives CDR1 MDHEN, CDR2 SYDVKM. CDR3 in DNA: TGTGCCAGTAACCCGACAAGGGCAGCGGAGGAAGAGACCCAGTACTTC. Amino acids: CASNPTRAAEEETQYF.